The rows below give T cell receptor beta chains drawn from one sample of a study of OX40 agonist ivuxolimab in advanced cancers. Data came from immunoSEQ multiplex PCR; TCRdb stores just in-frame clones and leaves some out. The table records 40,000 to 55,000 clones, approximately 85% of them present only once. This sample comprised CD4+ or CD8+ T cells sorted from blood, obtained in a trial of the OX40 agonist ivuxolimab. These receptors all stem from an adult with an advanced solid tumor such as melanoma, head and neck, liver or kidney cancer. CDR3s include the opening cysteine and the closing phenylalanine or tryptophan. Each record gives: clone size, J gene, V gene, D gene, CDR3 DNA, CDR3 protein. A D gene is named only where the DNA matches it firmly. Size is omitted from some rows. Given values are once, few, many or a class for expanded clones.

clone size: once; J gene: TRBJ1-5; V gene: TRBV30; D gene: TRBD1; CDR3 DNA: TGTGCCCGGAGTGCGTGGGACAGGGGGCTGGATCAGCCCCAGCATTTT; CDR3 protein: CARSAWDRGLDQPQHF
clone size: NA; J gene: TRBJ2-3; V gene: TRBV5-1; D gene: NA; CDR3 DNA: TGCGCCAGCAGCTTGGACCTAGCGCGGCCAAATACGCAGTATTTT; CDR3 protein: CASSLDLARPNTQYF
clone size: once; J gene: TRBJ1-5; V gene: TRBV2; D gene: TRBD1; CDR3 DNA: TGTGCCAGCAGTGGCTTCGGGACAGACCAGCTTAGAGGCAATCAGCCCCAGCATTTT; CDR3 protein: CASSGFGTDQLRGNQPQHF
clone size: NA; J gene: TRBJ2-3; V gene: TRBV5-1; D gene: TRBD2; CDR3 DNA: TGCGCCAGTACCGTAGCGGGGGGGGTGCAATATACGCAGTATTTT; CDR3 protein: CASTVAGGVQYTQYF
clone size: NA; J gene: TRBJ1-5; V gene: TRBV25-1; D gene: NA; CDR3 DNA: TGTGCCAGCAGTGTTGTAAATTATAGCAATCAGCCCCAGCATTTT; CDR3 protein: CASSVVNYSNQPQHF
clone size: NA; J gene: TRBJ2-1; V gene: TRBV12-5; D gene: TRBD2; CDR3 DNA: TGTGCTAGTGGTTTGGTACTTCGGTGGGGTTCGGGGACTAGCGTCAATGAGCAGTTCTTC; CDR3 protein: CASGLVLRWGSGTSVNEQFF
clone size: NA; J gene: TRBJ1-2; V gene: TRBV5-6; D gene: NA; CDR3 DNA: TGTGCCAGCAGCGCCCCACCGCGGGCTAACTATGGCTACACCTTC; CDR3 protein: CASSAPPRANYGYTF
clone size: NA; J gene: TRBJ2-5; V gene: TRBV6-1; D gene: TRBD1; CDR3 DNA: TGTGCCAGCAGTGGACAGGGCCACCAAGAGACCCAGTACTTC; CDR3 protein: CASSGQGHQETQYF
clone size: NA; J gene: TRBJ1-5; V gene: TRBV7-2; D gene: NA; CDR3 DNA: TGTGCCAGCAGACGGGCCCCGAATCAGCCCCAGCATTTT; CDR3 protein: CASRRAPNQPQHF
clone size: NA; J gene: TRBJ2-3; V gene: TRBV5-1; D gene: NA; CDR3 DNA: TGCGCCAGCAGCTTGAACCCAGGTGGGTCCACAGATACGCAGTATTTT; CDR3 protein: CASSLNPGGSTDTQYF
clone size: NA; J gene: TRBJ2-1; V gene: TRBV2; D gene: NA; CDR3 DNA: TGTGCCAGCAGTGAAGTTCGGGGAGGCAATGAGCAGTTCTTC; CDR3 protein: CASSEVRGGNEQFF
clone size: NA; J gene: TRBJ1-6; V gene: TRBV18; D gene: TRBD1; CDR3 DNA: TGTGCCAGCCAACAGGGGGGGAATTCACCCCTCCACTTT; CDR3 protein: CASQQGGNSPLHF
clone size: NA; J gene: TRBJ2-7; V gene: TRBV29-1; D gene: NA; CDR3 DNA: TGCAGCGTTGGCCTCTCCTACGAGCAGTACTTC; CDR3 protein: CSVGLSYEQYF
clone size: once; J gene: TRBJ1-1; V gene: TRBV6-5; D gene: NA; CDR3 DNA: TGTGCCAGCAGTCCCCGCCGGGGGGACACTGAAGCTTTCTTT; CDR3 protein: CASSPRRGDTEAFF
clone size: NA; J gene: TRBJ1-1; V gene: TRBV19; D gene: TRBD1; CDR3 DNA: TGTGCCAGTAGTGCGACAGGGGGCACTGAAGCTTTCTTT; CDR3 protein: CASSATGGTEAFF
clone size: NA; J gene: TRBJ2-5; V gene: TRBV18; D gene: NA; CDR3 DNA: TGTGCCAGCTCACCACCGACGGGAGAAGAGACCCAGTACTTC; CDR3 protein: CASSPPTGEETQYF
clone size: NA; J gene: TRBJ2-7; V gene: TRBV19; D gene: NA; CDR3 DNA: TGTGCCAGTAGAAAAAAGGAGGCCTACGAGCAGTACTTC; CDR3 protein: CASRKKEAYEQYF
clone size: NA; J gene: TRBJ1-1; V gene: TRBV19; D gene: TRBD1; CDR3 DNA: TGTGCCAGTAGTATACCGAAATGGGGGACAGGGGGCACTAGCACTGAAGCTTTCTTT; CDR3 protein: CASSIPKWGTGGTSTEAFF
clone size: once; J gene: TRBJ2-3; V gene: TRBV14; D gene: NA; CDR3 DNA: TGTGCCAGCAGCCAACAAGTTACCAGCGGATTACTCACAGATACGCAGTATTTT; CDR3 protein: CASSQQVTSGLLTDTQYF
clone size: NA; J gene: TRBJ2-7; V gene: TRBV27; D gene: NA; CDR3 DNA: TGTGCCAGCAGTCCCACGCAGGACAGATCTGGCTACGAGCAGTACTTC; CDR3 protein: CASSPTQDRSGYEQYF
clone size: NA; J gene: TRBJ2-7; V gene: TRBV2; D gene: TRBD2; CDR3 DNA: TGTGCCAGCAGTGGGGGGGGCAGGTGGAGCGGGAGGTCCTACGAGCAGTACTTC; CDR3 protein: CASSGGGRWSGRSYEQYF
clone size: few; J gene: TRBJ2-7; V gene: TRBV19; D gene: TRBD1; CDR3 DNA: TGTGCCAGCAACCCGGGACAGGGATATGGCGAGCAGTACTTC; CDR3 protein: CASNPGQGYGEQYF
clone size: NA; J gene: TRBJ1-6; V gene: TRBV7-8; D gene: TRBD1; CDR3 DNA: TGTGCCAGCAGCTTCTCAGGGGGCGAAGCTAATTCACCCCTCCACTTT; CDR3 protein: CASSFSGGEANSPLHF
clone size: few; J gene: TRBJ1-5; V gene: TRBV5-6; D gene: NA; CDR3 DNA: TGTGCCAGCACAAGCAGGGTGTACAATCAGCCCCAGCATTTT; CDR3 protein: CASTSRVYNQPQHF
clone size: NA; J gene: TRBJ1-1; V gene: TRBV6-6; D gene: TRBD1; CDR3 DNA: TGTGCCAGCAGTTACGAGACAGGGCCCACTGAAGCTTTCTTT; CDR3 protein: CASSYETGPTEAFF
clone size: once; J gene: TRBJ2-1; V gene: TRBV15; D gene: NA; CDR3 DNA: TGTGCCACCAGCAGAAACCCCAGCAATGAGCAGTTCTTC; CDR3 protein: CATSRNPSNEQFF
clone size: NA; J gene: TRBJ1-1; V gene: TRBV6-5; D gene: NA; CDR3 DNA: TGTGCCAGCACCATCGGACAGCTGAACACTGAAGCTTTCTTT; CDR3 protein: CASTIGQLNTEAFF
clone size: few; J gene: TRBJ2-1; V gene: TRBV30; D gene: TRBD2; CDR3 DNA: TGTGCCTGGAGTCGGGTGGGACTAGCGGGGGATTACAATGAGCAGTTCTTC; CDR3 protein: CAWSRVGLAGDYNEQFF
clone size: NA; J gene: TRBJ2-7; V gene: TRBV7-8; D gene: TRBD1; CDR3 DNA: TGTGCCAGCAGCCACGTAAGATTGGGACAGGGGAAATACGAGCAGTACTTC; CDR3 protein: CASSHVRLGQGKYEQYF
clone size: NA; J gene: TRBJ1-1; V gene: TRBV2; D gene: NA; CDR3 DNA: TGTGCCAGCAGTGAAGCTAGGGAAGCTTTCTTT; CDR3 protein: CASSEAREAFF
clone size: NA; J gene: TRBJ2-1; V gene: TRBV6-6; D gene: TRBD2; CDR3 DNA: TGTGCCAGCACGGGACTAGCGGGAGTAGCCCCGGATGAGCAGTTCTTC; CDR3 protein: CASTGLAGVAPDEQFF
clone size: NA; J gene: TRBJ1-2; V gene: TRBV18; D gene: NA; CDR3 DNA: TGTGCCAGCTCACCAGGGGGGCTCGGCTATGGCTACACCTTC; CDR3 protein: CASSPGGLGYGYTF
clone size: once; J gene: TRBJ1-2; V gene: TRBV5-6; D gene: NA; CDR3 DNA: TGTGCCAGCAGCTTGGGGCGGGGGAACCTCTATGGCTACACCTTC; CDR3 protein: CASSLGRGNLYGYTF
clone size: NA; J gene: TRBJ1-5; V gene: TRBV27; D gene: NA; CDR3 DNA: TGTGCCAGCCGGGAGGGTGGTGGCAATCAGCCCCAGCATTTT; CDR3 protein: CASREGGGNQPQHF
clone size: NA; J gene: TRBJ2-3; V gene: TRBV19; D gene: NA; CDR3 DNA: TGTGCCAGTAGTAACTCCGGGACGAACACAGATACGCAGTATTTT; CDR3 protein: CASSNSGTNTDTQYF
clone size: NA; J gene: TRBJ1-6; V gene: TRBV28; D gene: NA; CDR3 DNA: TGTGCCAGCAGCCGCCTGGGGGGGAATTCACCCCTCCACTTT; CDR3 protein: CASSRLGGNSPLHF
clone size: NA; J gene: TRBJ2-7; V gene: TRBV2; D gene: NA; CDR3 DNA: TGTGCCAGCAGTGATGTAGGGCTAGCCGAAGACGAGCAGTACTTC; CDR3 protein: CASSDVGLAEDEQYF
clone size: NA; J gene: TRBJ2-2; V gene: TRBV5-6; D gene: NA; CDR3 DNA: TGTGCCAGCAGCCGGGACCCTACCGGGGAGCTGTTTTTT; CDR3 protein: CASSRDPTGELFF
clone size: NA; J gene: TRBJ1-1; V gene: TRBV18; D gene: NA; CDR3 DNA: TGTGCCAGCTCACCCCTCCGGCAGGGAGGGGACCTCATGAACACTGAAGCTTTCTTT; CDR3 protein: CASSPLRQGGDLMNTEAFF
clone size: NA; J gene: TRBJ1-1; V gene: TRBV28; D gene: NA; CDR3 DNA: TGTGCCAGCAGTATTATACAGGAAGCTTTCTTT; CDR3 protein: CASSIIQEAFF
clone size: NA; J gene: TRBJ1-4; V gene: TRBV7-3; D gene: NA; CDR3 DNA: TGTGCCAGCAGCCCCGGCGAGGTGTGGGGTAATGAAAAACTGTTTTTT; CDR3 protein: CASSPGEVWGNEKLFF